This TCR beta chain derives from a study of shared clonotypes between healthy human individuals. About the study: Per donor, CD8 memory used one plate, CD8 naive used two, CD4 memory used three and CD4 naive used three.

The germline V gene has CDR1 LGHNT and CDR2 FRNRAP. CDR3 length equals 15 residues. With V trimmed by 4 bases and J by 4 bases, 7 bases remained unmatched. Deep-level running was used for the assay. Profiling relied on immunoSEQ multiplex PCR, and the TCRdb table lists in-frame clones only, not all of them. The data show 600,000 to 800,000 clones, with 55% to 80% seen just once and under 2% held by the top ten. The sample was memory CD4+ T cells sorted from blood. Subset indicated: CD45RA-negative fraction. The sequence came from a woman aged 25-40 years in good health. The genes are TRBV12-5 and TRBJ2-1; 7 nucleotides align to TRBD1. The CDR3 DNA reads TGTGCTAGTGGTTCTCGACAGGGTGGGTACAATGAGCAGTTCTTC. As protein: CASGSRQGGYNEQFF.